The entry that follows covers one TCR beta chain sequence. How the authors handled the data: How many nucleated cells were present was estimated from reference gene primer amplification. Method: immunoSEQ multiplex PCR; TCRdb's copy keeps in-frame clones and lacks some. For V, J and clone size, that table is used; D and trimming come from the DNA. This sample has roughly 230,000 clones, with about 85% found just once. This entry comes from a study of blood T cell repertoires in COVID-19. At the level of the study: Donors in the United States, Italy and Spain gave samples during acute or convalescent COVID-19.

Trimming took off 2 bases at V and 7 bases at J, with 11 bases between the two ends. CDR1 and CDR2 (germline): LGHNA, YNFKEQ. CDR3 length equals 13 residues. Participant-given clinical history determined each cohort assignment. Exposed participants encountered a COVID-19 case during the 2 weeks preceding study entry. The material sequenced was PBMCs or T cells enriched from blood (not recorded which). The clonotype originates from a woman aged 50 to 60 who had been exposed to COVID-19. The rearrangement links TRBV4-2 to TRBJ1-2; D remains ambiguous. The CDR3 region has the DNA TGTGCCAGCAGCCAAACATCTACGGGTGGCTACACCTTC. Protein product: CASSQTSTGGYTF.